The 25 T cell receptor beta chains given below trace back to one sample, sequenced in a study of PD-1 blockade in classical Hodgkin lymphoma. Every one of the patients relapsed after autologous stem cell transplantation (brentuximab vedotin exposure was variable). Libraries were prepared by immunoSEQ multiplex PCR; TCRdb keeps only in-frame clonotypes and omits some of them. The table has about 97,000 clones, roughly 91% seen once. The source was peripheral blood mononuclear cells (PBMCs), collected before the second cycle of nivolumab. The receptors shown here come from a human donor with classical Hodgkin lymphoma.

The J gene is TRBJ1-4, the V gene TRBV7-9; D is possibly TRBD1 (5 bases). The germline CDR1 and CDR2 sequences are SEHNR and FQNEAQ (reference sequence). The CDR3 covers 14 residues. V lost 2 bases and J 8 bases, leaving 12 bases between the germline ends. The CDR3 reads CASSLSGLGEKLFF. The CDR3 DNA sequence: TGTGCCAGCAGCTTATCAGGGCTGGGGGAAAAACTGTTTTTT.

V usage is TRBV7-9 and J usage is TRBJ2-1; TRBD2 aligns across 12 bases. V lost 5 bases to trimming and J lost 4 bases; unmatched junction nucleotides: 3. CDR1 is SEHNR, CDR2 FQNEAQ, per germline (reference sequence). CDR3 length equals 15 residues. The CDR3 sequence is CASSALAGGYNEQFF. CDR3 nucleotides: TGTGCCAGCAGCGCCCTAGCGGGGGGGTACAATGAGCAGTTCTTC.

This chain joins TRBV27 and TRBJ1-2; D unclear. Germline CDR1 is MNHEY and CDR2 is SMNVEV (reference sequence). The germline V and J ends were trimmed by 4 bases and 0 bases, with 6 bases remaining between them. The CDR3 length is 13 residues. CDR3 nucleotides: TGTGCCAGCAGTTATGCCACTAACTATGGCTACACCTTC. Protein product: CASSYATNYGYTF.

The gene calls are TRBV15 and TRBJ2-3, with TRBD2 matching over 8 bases. Trimming took 1 base from V and 6 from J; bases not matched to a gene: 6. CDR3 size: 15 residues. Germline assignment: CDR1 LNHNV and CDR2 YYDKDF (reference sequence). As DNA, the CDR3 is TGTGCCACCAGCAGAGCGGGGGGGGGCAGGGATACGCAGTATTTT. It yields the protein CATSRAGGGRDTQYF. Based on the CDR3 plus reference TRBV15 and TRBJ2-3, the full variable domain is DAMVIQNPRYQVTQFGKPVTLSCSQTLNHNVMYWYQQKSSQAPKLLFHYYDKDFNNEADTPDNFQSRRPNTSFCFLDIRSPGLGDTAMYLCATSRAGGGRDTQYFGPGTRLTVL.

V is TRBV5-4 and J is TRBJ2-2; no definite D call. This CDR3 is built from 16 residues. Trimming left V 0 bases short and J 0 bases short, with 9 bases between. Germline-derived CDR1 and CDR2 are SGHNT and YYREEE (reference sequence). The CDR3 DNA is TGTGCCAGCAGCTTGGTACGTCTAGCGAACACCGGGGAGCTGTTTTTT. The encoded protein is CASSLVRLANTGELFF.

The V gene is TRBV18, the J gene TRBJ2-1, with D possibly being TRBD1 (6 bases). V gave up 0 bases and J gave up 0 bases, with 12 bases separating them. Germline assignment: CDR1 KGHSH and CDR2 LQKENI. The CDR3 is 17 residues long. CDR3 nucleotide sequence: TGTGCCAGCTCACCACCAGGACAGTCGATCTCCTACAATGAGCAGTTCTTC. Protein product: CASSPPGQSISYNEQFF. Using reference TRBV18 and TRBJ2-1 for the parts outside the CDR3, the full variable domain is NAGVMQNPRHLVRRRGQEARLRCSPMKGHSHVYWYRQLPEEGLKFMVYLQKENIIDESGMPKERFSAEFPKEGPSILRIQQVVRGDSAAYFCASSPPGQSISYNEQFFGPGTRLTVL.

The rearrangement joins TRBV23-1 to TRBJ1-5, with TRBD1 identical over 8 bases. TRBV23-1 is an ORF, with its function uncertain. V was clipped by 8 bases and J by 6 bases; unmatched bases: 9. The CDR3 is made up of 14 amino acids. CDR3 amino acids: CASHHRTGTQPQHF. DNA for the CDR3: TGCGCCAGCCACCACCGGACAGGGACTCAGCCCCAGCATTTT.

This chain connects TRBV7-9 to TRBJ2-7; D gene unclear. Germline CDR1 and CDR2: SEHNR and FQNEAQ (reference sequence). The ends were cut back, 1 base at V and 3 bases at J, with 7 bases in the middle. The CDR3 sequence is 13 residues long. The CDR3, as DNA: TGTGCCAGCAGCTTAGTCTCGGGCTACGAGCAGTACTTC. Protein sequence: CASSLVSGYEQYF.

The chain combines TRBV5-1 with TRBJ1-6, with 9 bases aligning to TRBD1. V was pared by 7 bases and J by 9 bases, with 14 bases of the junction left unmatched. The CDR3 is 16 residues long. CDR1 and CDR2 from the germline V gene are SGHRS and YFSETQ. The CDR3 region has the DNA TGCGCCAGCTCACCCCTGACAGGGGGAAGGGGTTCACCCCTCCACTTT. Its protein is CASSPLTGGRGSPLHF.

This clone was seen a single time. This same CDR3 is encoded by further DNA sequences in the sample. This CDR3 is CASSKVVRGNSPLHF. CDR3 nucleotide sequence: TGTGCCAGCAGCAAAGTGGTGCGGGGGAATTCACCCCTCCACTTT. V and J are TRBV21-1 and TRBJ1-6. TRBV21-1 is reported as a pseudogene. The CDR3 is 15 amino acids.

CDR3 residues: CASSIGTGFSYEQYF. For the CDR3, the DNA is TGTGCCAGTAGTATCGGGACAGGGTTTTCCTACGAGCAGTACTTC. V is TRBV19 and J is TRBJ2-7; the match to TRBD1 covers 9 bases. Losses at the gene ends were 3 bases for V and 1 base for J; bases not matched to a gene: 4. This CDR3 has 15 residues. Per germline, CDR1 LNHDA and CDR2 SQIVND (reference sequence). Complete variable domain (other parts from reference TRBV19 and TRBJ2-7): DGGITQSPKYLFRKEGQNVTLSCEQNLNHDAMYWYRQDPGQGLRLIYYSQIVNDFQKGDIAEGYSVSREKKESFPLTVTSAQKNPTAFYLCASSIGTGFSYEQYFGPGTRLTVT.

The chain combines TRBV6-1 with TRBJ2-1; D gene unclear. The CDR3 is 15 residues long. Germline lookup yields CDR1 MNHNS and CDR2 SASEGT. V was clipped by 7 bases and J by 5 bases, with 18 bases between them. The CDR3 reads CASTLGQQRHNEQFF. Here the CDR3 DNA reads TGTGCCAGCACCCTAGGGCAGCAGCGACACAATGAGCAGTTCTTC.

The rearrangement links TRBV6-5 to TRBJ1-2, with 10 bases lining up with TRBD1. The J segment lost 8 bases and the V segment lost 4 bases, leaving 10 bases of the junction unmatched. CDR1 and CDR2 (germline): MNHEY, SVGAGI. The CDR3 has 15 residues. The CDR3 DNA is TGTGCCAGCAGTTCAGGGGACAGGGGTACTCGGGGCTACACCTTC. Its translation: CASSSGDRGTRGYTF.

This chain links TRBV19 with TRBJ1-1, with TRBD1 as a possible D gene (5 bases). Germline V gene sequence: CDR1 LNHDA, CDR2 SQIVND (reference sequence). The germline V and J ends were trimmed by 3 bases and 4 bases, with 15 bases remaining between them. The CDR3 loop spans 15 amino acids. CDR3 loop: CASSMSGGGSTEAFF. CDR3 bases: TGTGCCAGTAGTATGAGCGGGGGTGGGAGCACTGAAGCTTTCTTT.

V gene TRBV6-1 combines with J gene TRBJ2-7, with TRBD1 as a possible D gene (5 bases). This CDR3 is 13 amino acids long. V lost 4 bases, J lost 2 bases, and 9 bases lay in between. CDR1 MNHNS and CDR2 SASEGT come from the germline V gene. CDR3 sequence: CASSASGPYEQYF. The CDR3 DNA is TGTGCCAGCAGTGCCTCAGGGCCCTACGAGCAGTACTTC.

This sequence joins TRBV7-3 and TRBJ2-7; 8 bases map to TRBD2. Per germline, CDR1 SGHTA and CDR2 FQGTGA. The CDR3 contains 16 residues. The ends lost 5 bases at V and 3 bases at J; junction bases unmatched: 12. The CDR3 DNA reads TGTGCCAGCAGCCCAGGCGGGGGGTCCCCTTACTACGAGCAGTACTTC. Translating it yields CASSPGGGSPYYEQYF. Supplemented by reference TRBV7-3 and TRBJ2-7, the full variable domain reads GAGVSQTPSNKVTEKGKYVELRCDPISGHTALYWYRQSLGQGPEFLIYFQGTGAADDSGLPNDRFFAVRPEGSVSTLKIQRTERGDSAVYLCASSPGGGSPYYEQYFGPGTRLTVT.

This clone was observed a single time. The rearrangement uses TRBV6-5 and TRBJ2-7; 10 bases fit TRBD2. The CDR3 runs to 15 residues. Germline V gene sequence: CDR1 MNHEY, CDR2 SVGAGI. The junction had 13 bases not matched to a gene; V was cut back by 7 bases and J by 7 bases. The CDR3 DNA reads TGTGCCAGCACCCGACTAGCGGGCACCCCGGGGGAGCAGTACTTC. Translated, it gives CASTRLAGTPGEQYF.

The rearrangement uses TRBV7-2 and TRBJ1-1; 7 nucleotides align to TRBD1. V lost 5 bases to trimming and J lost 11 bases; unmatched junction nucleotides: 8. The V gene's germline CDR1 is SGHTA and CDR2 FQGNSA. There are 12 residues in the CDR3. The CDR3 sequence: CASSPDRARAFF. The CDR3 coding sequence is TGTGCCAGCAGCCCAGACAGGGCGAGGGCTTTCTTT.

The chain links TRBV13 to TRBJ2-7, with TRBD1 identical over 11 bases. CDR1 and CDR2 (germline): PRHDT, FYEKMQ (reference sequence). The CDR3 spans 15 residues. The V and J ends lost 5 bases and 7 bases, in that order; junction bases with no gene match: 10. The CDR3 DNA reads TGTGCCAGCAGCGCGGGACAGGGGGATGGGAGAGAGCAGTACTTC. Translated, it gives CASSAGQGDGREQYF.

The V and J genes are TRBV19 and TRBJ1-3, with D perhaps matching TRBD1 (5 bases). The CDR3 totals 14 residues. Germline V CDR1 and CDR2: LNHDA, SQIVND (reference sequence). Trimming pared 7 bases from V and 2 bases from J, leaving 12 bases between. The CDR3 coding sequence is TGTGCCAGTAACCCAGGCAGGGCTGGAAACACCATATATTTT. Translation gives CASNPGRAGNTIYF.

The chain has TRBV5-1 and TRBJ2-5, with D uncertain. Germline lookup yields CDR1 SGHRS and CDR2 YFSETQ. The CDR3 has 14 amino acids. V was cut by 3 bases and J by 2 bases, with 11 bases left in between. DNA of the CDR3: TGCGCCAGCAGCTATGGGATAATTCAAGAGACCCAGTACTTC. Translating it yields CASSYGIIQETQYF.

J is TRBJ1-1 and V is TRBV19; D remains unclear. The CDR3 runs 12 residues. Trimming stripped 6 bases from V and 11 bases from J, with 16 bases between. Per the germline V gene, CDR1 is LNHDA and CDR2 is SQIVND (reference sequence). CDR3 coding DNA: TGTGCCAGTAGCCTCTGGGAGGGCTACGCTTTCTTT. Its protein is CASSLWEGYAFF.

In the case of this clone: An end of the junction differs from the germline gene, which may be a read error. This chain links TRBV6-5 with TRBJ1-1; D perhaps matches TRBD1 (5 bases). The CDR3 length is 14 residues. Per germline, CDR1 MNHEY and CDR2 SVGAGI. The DNA for the CDR3 is TGTGCCAGCAGTAACTCCCGGGGGAGTATTGAAGCTTTCTTT. Amino acids: CASSNSRGSIEAFF.

This clone has a single count. The gene calls are TRBV6-5 and TRBJ1-1; D call uncertain. V lost 6 bases to trimming and J lost 5 bases, with 19 bases between them. The CDR3 loop spans 15 amino acids. CDR1 is MNHEY and CDR2 is SVGAGI in the germline V gene. CDR3 region: CASSWVPAVKTEAFF. CDR3 in DNA: TGTGCCAGCAGCTGGGTACCCGCCGTCAAAACTGAAGCTTTCTTT.

The chain carries TRBV20-1 and TRBJ2-7; D call uncertain. Germline V gene sequence: CDR1 DFQATT, CDR2 SNEGSKA (reference sequence). Trimming pared 2 bases from V and 3 bases from J, leaving 5 bases between. The CDR3 spans 11 residues. DNA for the CDR3: TGCAGTGCTAGAAGGGACTACGAGCAGTACTTC. It encodes CSARRDYEQYF.